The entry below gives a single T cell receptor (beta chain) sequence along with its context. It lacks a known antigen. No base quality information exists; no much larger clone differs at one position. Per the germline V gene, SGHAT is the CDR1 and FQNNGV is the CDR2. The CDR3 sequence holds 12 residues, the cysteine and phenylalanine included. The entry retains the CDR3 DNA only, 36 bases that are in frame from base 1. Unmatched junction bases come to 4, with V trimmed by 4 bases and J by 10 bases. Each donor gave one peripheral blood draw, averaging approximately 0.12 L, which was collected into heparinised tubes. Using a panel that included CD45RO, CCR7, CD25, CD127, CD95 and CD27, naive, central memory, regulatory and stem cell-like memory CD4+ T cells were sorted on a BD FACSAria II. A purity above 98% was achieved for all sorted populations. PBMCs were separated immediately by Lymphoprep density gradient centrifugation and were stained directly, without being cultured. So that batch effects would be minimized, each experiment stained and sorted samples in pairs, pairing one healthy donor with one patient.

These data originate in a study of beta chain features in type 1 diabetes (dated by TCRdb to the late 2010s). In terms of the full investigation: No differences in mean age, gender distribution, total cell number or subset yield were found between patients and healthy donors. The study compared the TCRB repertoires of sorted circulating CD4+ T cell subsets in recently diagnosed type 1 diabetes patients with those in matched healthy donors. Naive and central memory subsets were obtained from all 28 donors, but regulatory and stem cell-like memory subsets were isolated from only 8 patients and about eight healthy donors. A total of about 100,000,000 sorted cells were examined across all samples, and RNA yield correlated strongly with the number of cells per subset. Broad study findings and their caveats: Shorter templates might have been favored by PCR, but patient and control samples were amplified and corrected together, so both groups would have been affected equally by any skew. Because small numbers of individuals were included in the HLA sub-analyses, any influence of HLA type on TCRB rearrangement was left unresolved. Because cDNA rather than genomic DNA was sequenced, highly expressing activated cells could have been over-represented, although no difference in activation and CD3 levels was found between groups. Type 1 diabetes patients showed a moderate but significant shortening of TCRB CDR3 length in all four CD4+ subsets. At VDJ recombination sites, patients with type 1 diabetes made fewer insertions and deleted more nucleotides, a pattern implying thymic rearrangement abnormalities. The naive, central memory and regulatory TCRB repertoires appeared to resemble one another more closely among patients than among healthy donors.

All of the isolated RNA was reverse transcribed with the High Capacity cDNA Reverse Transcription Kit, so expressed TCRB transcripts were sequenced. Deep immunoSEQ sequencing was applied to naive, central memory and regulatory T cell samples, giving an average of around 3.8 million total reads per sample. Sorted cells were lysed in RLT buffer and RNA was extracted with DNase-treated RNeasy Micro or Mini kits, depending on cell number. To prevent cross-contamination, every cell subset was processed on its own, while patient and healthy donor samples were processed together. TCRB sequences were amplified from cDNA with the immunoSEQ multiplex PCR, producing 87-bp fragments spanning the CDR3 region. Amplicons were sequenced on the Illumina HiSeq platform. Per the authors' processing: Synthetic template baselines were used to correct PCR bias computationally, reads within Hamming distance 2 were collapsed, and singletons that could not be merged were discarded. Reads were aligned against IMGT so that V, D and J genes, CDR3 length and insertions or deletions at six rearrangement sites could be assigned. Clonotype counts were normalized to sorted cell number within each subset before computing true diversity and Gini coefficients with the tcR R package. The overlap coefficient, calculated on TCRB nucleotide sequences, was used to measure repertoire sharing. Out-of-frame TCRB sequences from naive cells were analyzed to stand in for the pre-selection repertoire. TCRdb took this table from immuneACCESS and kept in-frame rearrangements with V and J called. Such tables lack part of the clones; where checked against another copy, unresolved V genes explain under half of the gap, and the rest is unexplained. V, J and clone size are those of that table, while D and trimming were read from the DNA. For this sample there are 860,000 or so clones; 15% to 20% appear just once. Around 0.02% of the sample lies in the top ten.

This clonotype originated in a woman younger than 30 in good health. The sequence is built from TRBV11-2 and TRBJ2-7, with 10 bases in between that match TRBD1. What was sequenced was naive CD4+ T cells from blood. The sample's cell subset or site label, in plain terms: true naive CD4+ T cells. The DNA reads TGTGCCAGCAGCTCGGACAGGGGGACTCAGTACTTC. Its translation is CASSSDRGTQYF.